This is a list of T cell receptor beta chains from one sample in a study of blood T cell repertoires in COVID-19. The method was immunoSEQ multiplex PCR; TCRdb's version includes in-frame clones alone and lacks a portion of them. The data show about 48,000 clones, 77% seen once. The sample comprised peripheral blood. The receptors stem from a human donor with active or convalescent COVID-19. The donor label of this sample is uncertain. Each CDR3 is given with its conserved first and last residue. A D gene is named only where the DNA matches it firmly. The size entry is marked missing in some rows and otherwise reads once, few, many or a size class.

TGCGCCAGCAGCCCCCTATTTGGGCAGGGAGGGGACACCATATATTTT | CASSPLFGQGGDTIYF | TRBJ1-3 | TRBV4-1 | many | -
TGTGCCAGTAGTATCGGGGTAGCGGGGCGGCAAGAGACCCAGTACTTC | CASSIGVAGRQETQYF | TRBJ2-5 | TRBV19 | - | TRBD2
TGTGCCAGCAGCACAGGACAGGGGAATCAGCCCCAGCATTTT | CASSTGQGNQPQHF | TRBJ1-5 | TRBV5-8 | - | TRBD1
TGTGCCAGCAGCTCGCCCCCGGGGGACGAGCAGTACTTC | CASSSPPGDEQYF | TRBJ2-7 | TRBV13 | - | -
TGTGCCAGCTCTGGCGGGACGGACCTCACAGATACGCAGTATTTT | CASSGGTDLTDTQYF | TRBJ2-3 | TRBV5-8 | - | -
TGTGCCAGCAGCTTTGGACAGGGGCTACGCACCATATATTTT | CASSFGQGLRTIYF | TRBJ1-3 | TRBV11-2 | - | TRBD1
TGCGCCAGCAGCTTGGGGCGGGAGGGCACAGATACGCAGTATTTT | CASSLGREGTDTQYF | TRBJ2-3 | TRBV5-1 | once | TRBD2
TGCGCCAGCAGTAGACAGGGGGCGCTGGGTGAAAAACTGTTTTTT | CASSRQGALGEKLFF | TRBJ1-4 | TRBV5-1 | - | TRBD1
TGTGCCAGCAGCTCGGGACTAGCGGGCCTCAATGAGCAGTTCTTC | CASSSGLAGLNEQFF | TRBJ2-1 | TRBV27 | - | TRBD2
TGTGCCAGCAGTCCGGGGAGCTCTGAAGCTTTCTTT | CASSPGSSEAFF | TRBJ1-1 | TRBV5-6 | - | -
TGTGCCAGTACAGCGTCCGACAGTCAGCCCCAGCATTTT | CASTASDSQPQHF | TRBJ1-5 | TRBV19 | - | -
TGTGCCAGCAGTGAAATGAGGGACTATCAGCCCCAGCATTTT | CASSEMRDYQPQHF | TRBJ1-5 | TRBV2 | - | -
TGTGCCAGCAGTTCAACTGGGGCCAACGTCCTGACTTTC | CASSSTGANVLTF | TRBJ2-6 | TRBV6-2/TRBV6-3 | few | -
- | CASSFGSGNQPQHF | TRBJ1-5 | TRBV7-2 | - | -
TGTGCCAGCAACTGGCTAGCGGGGTACGAGCAGTACTTC | CASNWLAGYEQYF | TRBJ2-7 | TRBV28 | many | TRBD2
TGTGCCAGCAGCCCTACGCCGGGAACCTACAATGAGCAGTTCTTC | CASSPTPGTYNEQFF | TRBJ2-1 | TRBV9 | once | -
TGTGCCAGCACCAGAGGCGGACAGTCCTACGAGCAGTACTTC | CASTRGGQSYEQYF | TRBJ2-7 | TRBV6-5 | - | -
TGTGCCAGCAGCGTAGCTCAGGGACAGGGGGCCAGGGAGCAGTACTTC | CASSVAQGQGAREQYF | TRBJ2-7 | TRBV9 | - | TRBD1
TGTGCCAGCAGCTTAGTGGGCGGGGTCGGTATGTACACTGAAGCTTTCTTT | CASSLVGGVGMYTEAFF | TRBJ1-1 | TRBV7-8 | - | -
TGTGCCAGCAGCTTAGAACACAGCTCCAATGAGCAGTTCTTC | CASSLEHSSNEQFF | TRBJ2-1 | TRBV7-3 | - | -
TGTGCCAGCAGCTTGGAGACTAGCGGCATTCGGGGGACCGGGGAGCTGTTTTTT | CASSLETSGIRGTGELFF | TRBJ2-2 | TRBV5-8 | few | TRBD2
TGTGCCAGCAGCCAAGAAAAGGGAGTCGATGAGCAGTTCTTC | CASSQEKGVDEQFF | TRBJ2-1 | TRBV14 | - | -
TGTGCCAGCAGCGTAGTGGAGGGACAGGGTGGCGAGCAGTACTTC | CASSVVEGQGGEQYF | TRBJ2-7 | TRBV9 | - | TRBD1
TGTGCCAGCAGCGGGAGGGACAGGGGCCACTATGGCTACACCTTC | CASSGRDRGHYGYTF | TRBJ1-2 | TRBV2 | few | TRBD1
TGTGCCAGCACCTCCAGGCGGGAACGGACAGGCTTCTCTGGAAACACCATATATTTT | CASTSRRERTGFSGNTIYF | TRBJ1-3 | TRBV28 | - | TRBD1
TGTGCCACCAGTGATTGGTCAGGGGCCACAGATACGCAGTATTTT | CATSDWSGATDTQYF | TRBJ2-3 | TRBV24-1 | few | -
TGCGCCAGCAGCTTAAGCGGATGGGGCACAGATACGCAGTATTTT | CASSLSGWGTDTQYF | TRBJ2-3 | TRBV5-1 | - | -
TGTGCCAGCAGAGACAACGCATACTATGGCTACACCTTC | CASRDNAYYGYTF | TRBJ1-2 | TRBV2 | - | -
TGCGCCAGCAGCTTGGAACAGATAGAAGAGACCCAGTACTTC | CASSLEQIEETQYF | TRBJ2-5 | TRBV5-1 | - | -
TGTGCCAGCAGCCCTTCGACAGTTACAGATACGCAGTATTTT | CASSPSTVTDTQYF | TRBJ2-3 | TRBV9 | once | -
TGTGCCAGCAGTGCAGTGAATAGCAATCAGCCCCAGCATTTT | CASSAVNSNQPQHF | TRBJ1-5 | TRBV6-2/TRBV6-3 | - | -
TGTGCCAGCAGCGTATGGACAGGGGCGAACACTGAAGCTTTCTTT | CASSVWTGANTEAFF | TRBJ1-1 | TRBV9 | few | TRBD1
TGTGCCAGCAGCTTTCTGAGTGGCAATGAGCAGTTCTTC | CASSFLSGNEQFF | TRBJ2-1 | TRBV11-3 | - | -
TGTGCCAGCAAGACTAGCGGGAGGGGCGATGAGCAGTTCTTC | CASKTSGRGDEQFF | TRBJ2-1 | TRBV3-1/TRBV3-2 | - | TRBD2
TGTGCCAGCAGCTTAGCAACAGGAGACGAGCAGTACTTC | CASSLATGDEQYF | TRBJ2-7 | TRBV7-2 | - | -
TGTGCAAGTACCTCAGGTGGACGGGACTCTTACAATGAGCAGTTCTTC | CASTSGGRDSYNEQFF | TRBJ2-1 | TRBV28 | - | -
TGTGCCAGCAGTACAGGGGGCAGGGGCTATGGCTACACCTTC | CASSTGGRGYGYTF | TRBJ1-2 | TRBV6-2/TRBV6-3 | once | TRBD1
TGTGCCAGCAGTTTGGGGGGGATGAACACTGAAGCTTTCTTT | CASSLGGMNTEAFF | TRBJ1-1 | TRBV28 | - | -
TGTGCCAGTGACGGGAGGGACAATGAGCAGTTCTTC | CASDGRDNEQFF | TRBJ2-1 | TRBV28 | - | TRBD2
TGTGCCAGCAGCACCCTCGGACAGGGGGCCACAGATACGCAGTATTTT | CASSTLGQGATDTQYF | TRBJ2-3 | TRBV25-1 | once | TRBD1
TGTGCCAGCAGACCGGGACACCGCTCTGGAAACACCATATATTTT | CASRPGHRSGNTIYF | TRBJ1-3 | TRBV7-2 | many | -
TGTGCCAGCAGTAGACAGGGGGACGGCGGCTACACCTTC | CASSRQGDGGYTF | TRBJ1-2 | TRBV27 | - | TRBD1
TGTGCCAGCAGCTTGGGGCAGGGGGCTTCCAGCAATCAGCCCCAGCATTTT | CASSLGQGASSNQPQHF | TRBJ1-5 | TRBV5-7 | - | TRBD1
TGTGCCAGCAACCCAGTGGGACACAACTACGAGCAGTACTTC | CASNPVGHNYEQYF | TRBJ2-7 | TRBV6-2/TRBV6-3 | - | -
TGTGCCAGTAGTGCAACTAGCGGCCCTTTCTACGAGCAGTACTTC | CASSATSGPFYEQYF | TRBJ2-7 | TRBV19 | - | TRBD2
TGTGCTAGTGGCCCCGGGGGAAGCGAAAAACTGTTTTTT | CASGPGGSEKLFF | TRBJ1-4 | TRBV12-5 | - | -